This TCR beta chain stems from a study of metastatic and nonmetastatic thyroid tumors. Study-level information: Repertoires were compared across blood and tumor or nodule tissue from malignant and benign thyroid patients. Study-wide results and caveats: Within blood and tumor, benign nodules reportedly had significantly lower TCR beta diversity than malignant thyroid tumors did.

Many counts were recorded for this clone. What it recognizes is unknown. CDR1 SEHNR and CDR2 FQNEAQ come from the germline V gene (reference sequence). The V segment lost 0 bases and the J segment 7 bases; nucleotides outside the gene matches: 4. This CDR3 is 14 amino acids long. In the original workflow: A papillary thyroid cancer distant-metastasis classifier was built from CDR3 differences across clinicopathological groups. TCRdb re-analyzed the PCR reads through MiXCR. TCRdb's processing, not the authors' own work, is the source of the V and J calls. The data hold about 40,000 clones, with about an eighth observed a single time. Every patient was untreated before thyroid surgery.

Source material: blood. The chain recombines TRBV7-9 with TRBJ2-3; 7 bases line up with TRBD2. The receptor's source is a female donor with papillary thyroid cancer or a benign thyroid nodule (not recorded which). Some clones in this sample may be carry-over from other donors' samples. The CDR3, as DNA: TGTGCCAGCAGCTTAGCGGGAGGGCCATATACGCAGTATTTT. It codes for CASSLAGGPYTQYF.